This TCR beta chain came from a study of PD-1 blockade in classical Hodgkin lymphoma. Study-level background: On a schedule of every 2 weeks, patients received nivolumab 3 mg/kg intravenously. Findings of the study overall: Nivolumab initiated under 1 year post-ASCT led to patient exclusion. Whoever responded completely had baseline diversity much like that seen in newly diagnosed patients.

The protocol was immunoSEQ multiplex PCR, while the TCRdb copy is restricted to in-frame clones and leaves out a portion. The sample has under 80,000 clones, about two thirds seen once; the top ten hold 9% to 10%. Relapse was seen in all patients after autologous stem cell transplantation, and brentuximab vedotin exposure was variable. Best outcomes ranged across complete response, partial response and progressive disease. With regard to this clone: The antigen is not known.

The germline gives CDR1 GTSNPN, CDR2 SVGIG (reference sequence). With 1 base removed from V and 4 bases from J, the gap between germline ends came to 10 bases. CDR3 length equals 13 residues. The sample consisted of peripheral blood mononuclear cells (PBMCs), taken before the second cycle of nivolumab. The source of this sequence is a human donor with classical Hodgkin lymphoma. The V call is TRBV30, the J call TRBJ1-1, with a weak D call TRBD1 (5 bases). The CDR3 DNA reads TGTGCCTGGAGTGAGGGGATCGGCACTGAAGCTTTCTTT. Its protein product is CAWSEGIGTEAFF.